These 14 T cell receptor beta chains share one sample of origin, sequenced in a study of beta chain features in type 1 diabetes. The study reverse transcribed the entire isolated RNA, so it sequenced expressed TCRB transcripts. Measured with immunoSEQ multiplex PCR; TCRdb has only the in-frame clones, and not every one. The sample records about 330,000 clones, roughly 11% being singletons. Sequences were obtained from naive CD4+ T cells from blood. Receptors were obtained from a young woman in good health.

This clone showed up just once. V and J are TRBV7-9 and TRBJ1-1, with unresolved D. Germline CDR1 and CDR2: SEHNR and FQNEAQ (reference sequence). This CDR3 contains 13 residues. V was pared by 4 bases and J by 4 bases, with 10 bases between. The CDR3 DNA reads TGTGCCAGCAGCTCTACAGTGGGCACTGAAGCTTTCTTT. This translates into CASSSTVGTEAFF.

This clone was seen a few times. This sequence joins TRBV28 and TRBJ2-6, with TRBD1 matching 11 bases. The CDR3 loop spans 18 amino acids. The germline CDR1 and CDR2 sequences are MDHEN and SYDVKM. V lost 5 bases and J lost 1; bases outside the gene matches: 7. As DNA, the CDR3 is TGTGCCAGCAGTACCGCCGGGACAGGGGGATCTGGGGCCAACGTCCTGACTTTC. As protein: CASSTAGTGGSGANVLTF.

This chain joins TRBV7-2 and TRBJ2-4; 7 bases are a match to TRBD2. Germline V lookup: CDR1 SGHTA, CDR2 FQGNSA. Trimming removed 8 bases from V and 10 bases from J; junction bases left unmatched: 17. The CDR3 contains 15 residues. The CDR3 region is CASRQGGSEFGIQYF. DNA of the CDR3: TGTGCCAGCCGTCAAGGCGGGAGTGAATTCGGTATTCAGTACTTC.

In this sample, this clone turned up a few times. This chain links TRBV9 with TRBJ2-5; 9 bases map to TRBD2. Germline V CDR1 and CDR2: SGDLS, YYNGEE. V shed 0 bases, J shed 1 base, and the junction held 4 bases outside the gene matches. The CDR3 has 16 residues. The DNA of the CDR3 is TGTGCCAGCAGCGTAGGGGCTAGCGGGGCCCAAGAGACCCAGTACTTC. Its translation: CASSVGASGAQETQYF.

The table lists this clone with a few counts. The chain uses TRBV7-9 and TRBJ1-1, with TRBD1 as a possible D gene (5 bases). The V end was cut by 5 bases, the J end by 4 bases, with 11 bases between. The CDR3 runs 13 residues. The germline V gene encodes CDR1 SEHNR and CDR2 FQNEAQ (reference sequence). In nucleotides, the CDR3 is TGTGCCAGCAGCCCCAGGGCTGGCACTGAAGCTTTCTTT. Residues: CASSPRAGTEAFF.

This clone was picked up a small number of times. The V and J genes are TRBV4-3 and TRBJ2-3; 11 bases fit TRBD2. The V gene end was trimmed by 4 bases and the J gene end by 2 bases; junction bases not matched to a gene: 5. This CDR3 is built from 16 residues. Germline V gene lookup returns CDR1 LGHNA and CDR2 YSLEER. CDR3 coding DNA: TGCGCCAGCAGCCTGGGACTAGCGGAGAACACAGATACGCAGTATTTT. Protein product: CASSLGLAENTDTQYF.

The V call is TRBV30, the J call TRBJ2-3; 10 nucleotides match TRBD2. Trimming removed 2 bases from V and 1 base from J; junction bases left unmatched: 3. Germline CDR1 is GTSNPN and CDR2 is SVGIG (reference sequence). The CDR3 loop spans 15 amino acids. CDR3 protein: CAWSTGTSGTDTQYF. CDR3 DNA: TGTGCCTGGAGTACCGGGACTAGCGGCACAGATACGCAGTATTTT.

The chain recombines TRBV4-3 with TRBJ2-2; perhaps TRBD2 as D (5 bases). Germline V lookup: CDR1 LGHNA, CDR2 YSLEER. The CDR3 consists of 17 residues. The V end lost 6 bases, the J end lost 4 bases, and 21 bases lay between the germline ends. The chain's CDR3 is CASRLFSVASPTGELFF. DNA of the CDR3: TGCGCCAGCAGGCTCTTTTCGGTGGCTAGCCCCACCGGGGAGCTGTTTTTT.

This clone appeared a few times. The chain is built from TRBV4-2 and TRBJ1-4, with TRBD1 matching over 9 bases. The trim removed 4 bases at V and 8 bases at J, leaving 2 bases unmatched. Germline-derived CDR1 and CDR2 are LGHNA and YNFKEQ. The CDR3 sequence is 13 residues long. The CDR3 DNA sequence: TGTGCCAGCAGCCCGGACAGGGGCGAAAAACTGTTTTTT. Amino acid sequence: CASSPDRGEKLFF.

This clone was detected only a few times. This chain uses TRBV7-3 with TRBJ1-2; TRBD1 is a possible D gene (5 bases). Between the trimmed V and J ends, which lost 5 bases and 5 bases, there was a span of 18 bases. This CDR3 is 15 amino acids long. In germline, CDR1 is SGHTA, CDR2 FQGTGA. The CDR3 sequence is CASSPQAALTYGYTF. The CDR3, as DNA: TGTGCCAGCAGCCCACAGGCAGCGCTGACTTATGGCTACACCTTC.

J is TRBJ1-2 and V is TRBV18; D gene unclear. This CDR3 spans 16 amino acids. Germline V gene data show CDR1 as KGHSH and CDR2 as LQKENI. Between the trimmed V and J ends, which lost 2 bases and 0 bases, there was a span of 13 bases. The CDR3 loop is CASSPVPPGTNYGYTF. The CDR3 DNA follows: TGTGCCAGCTCACCAGTACCACCGGGAACTAACTATGGCTACACCTTC.

The chain recombines TRBV9 with TRBJ2-7, with TRBD1 as a possible D gene (5 bases). CDR3 length equals 15 residues. Trimming removed 0 bases from V and 1 base from J, with 11 bases in between. Per the germline V gene, CDR1 is SGDLS and CDR2 is YYNGEE. DNA for the CDR3: TGTGCCAGCAGCGTAGCCGCAGGGTTGTCCTACGAGCAGTACTTC. Translating it yields CASSVAAGLSYEQYF.

This chain uses TRBV7-9 with TRBJ1-1; TRBD1 might be the D (6 bases). The CDR3 extends over 11 amino acids. Germline V gives CDR1 SEHNR, CDR2 FQNEAQ (reference sequence). Trimming removed 9 bases from V and 5 bases from J, with 10 bases in between. CDR3 sequence reads: CASTGKTEAFF. The CDR3 nucleotides are TGTGCCAGTACAGGGAAAACTGAAGCTTTCTTT.

The table lists this clone with a few counts. The genes are TRBV30 and TRBJ1-5; D ambiguous. The CDR3 contains 13 residues. Germline loops: CDR1 GTSNPN, CDR2 SVGIG (reference sequence). Trimming removed 2 bases from V and 4 bases from J, with 9 bases in between. Here the CDR3 DNA reads TGTGCCTGGAGTTCGGAGCCGAATCAGCCCCAGCATTTT. As protein: CAWSSEPNQPQHF. Filled out from reference TRBV30 and TRBJ1-5, the complete variable domain reads SQTIHQWPATLVQPVGSPLSLECTVEGTSNPNLYWYRQAAGRGLQLLFYSVGIGQISSEVPQNLSASRPQDRQFILSSKKLLLSDSGFYLCAWSSEPNQPQHFGDGTRLSIL.